This T cell receptor (beta chain) is from a study of blood T cells in healthy people across ages (dated by TCRdb to the mid-2010s). With regard to the full study: In model experiments, template switching captured roughly one uniquely barcoded TCR beta cDNA molecule for every two T cells. The donors were divided into four age groups: young (average 16 years), middle-aged (about 40), aged (approximately 62) and long-lived (about 84). To track age-related changes in TCR beta repertoire diversity, the study relied on deep sequencing normalized with unique cDNA molecular identifiers. To avoid experimental bias, donors of different ages were randomly spread across the sequencing lanes. Using the same blood draw, the study looked at two additional independent replicas of 1 million unique cDNA reads for two donors, one aged 18 to 30 and the other aged 80 or older. The investigation overall reported the following: Because profiling used bulk unsorted PBMCs, naive and antigen-experienced compartments could not be compared conclusively. Observed TCR beta diversity per million T cells fell roughly linearly with age, and a significant reduction was already apparent by age roughly 40. There was a strong correlation between observed TCR beta diversity and the percentage of naive T cells measured by flow cytometry. Compared with the aged group, more naive CD4+ T cells, fewer expanded clones and increased TCR diversity were shown by the long-lived group, suggesting age selection. Estimates of total diversity from one million sequenced T cells were regarded as lower bounds and underestimates. Because donor CMV infection status was unknown, age-related changes in expanded clonotypes were potentially confounded.

CDR1 DFQATT and CDR2 SNEGSKA are derived from the germline V gene (reference sequence). The CDR3 sequence holds 13 residues, the cysteine and phenylalanine included. The retained sequence is limited to the CDR3, 39 bases, with the frame set at the first base. V was cut back by 4 bases and J by 2 bases, leaving a gap of 10 bases between them. The library was prepared using 5' RACE. The sequencer listed for this sample is Illumina HiSeq 2500. A second PCR of 7 to 11 cycles was performed with a sample-barcoded 5' primer and a J-beta primer mix. A unique molecular identifier was introduced onto each TCR beta cDNA molecule by a template-switch 5' adaptor carrying 12 random nucleotides. At least 3 million CDR3-containing paired-end reads were obtained from each sample. First-strand cDNA was synthesized from all RNA with the Mint cDNA synthesis kit, primed by a TRBC-specific oligonucleotide. All cDNA was treated with uracil-DNA glycosylase and then went through a first 18-cycle PCR with the universal primers M1SS and BC2_uni_R. Regarding the original processing steps: Each sample was normalized by randomly selecting 1 million high-quality reads, each carrying a distinct molecular identifier. Reads sharing molecular identifiers were discarded rather than binned into consensus sequences. CDR3 identification, clonotype clustering and error correction used MiTCR with a Q25 quality threshold and the strictest error-elimination algorithm. A nonparametric unseen species model with Euler transformation was used to estimate lower-bound total TCR beta diversity. TCRdb reprocessed the public reads (quality trimming at Q25 with fastp, clone calling with MiXCR) and kept in-frame beta chains. Rows are unified per CDR3 protein, each entry keeping the most common DNA and genes. TCRdb's processing, not the authors', yielded these V and J calls. For this sample there are about 1.1 million distinct CDR3 sequences; 35% to 40% appear just once. Of the sample, 13% falls within the top ten clones.

A word on this clonotype: Its antigen specificity is not known. Per-base quality was not reported, and no clone a single base away is much larger than it.

Systemically healthy Caucasian individuals from Russia, approximately 39 in total and aged about 6 to 100 years, were included as donors. Ten milliliters of peripheral blood were drawn from each donor into EDTA-treated Vacutainer tubes. PBMCs were isolated by Ficoll-Paque density-gradient centrifugation, with at least 6.5 million obtained per sample. Total RNA, at least 6 micrograms per sample, was extracted from PBMCs with Trizol reagent. For every donor, an aliquot of PBMCs went through flow cytometry to measure the percentages of naive CD45RAhigh/CD27high T cells. The sequence joins TRBV20-1 to TRBJ2-3; the D region possibly corresponds to TRBD2 (5 bases align). The TCR was taken from a man between 18 and 35 years old in good health. Material for sequencing was blood. The CDR3 reads CSAKGADTDTQYF. The sequenced DNA: TGCAGTGCTAAGGGAGCGGACACAGATACGCAGTATTTT.